This T cell receptor (beta chain) came from a study of T cells in tumors after PD-1 blockade. This table comes from immunoSEQ multiplex PCR, and its TCRdb copy is limited to in-frame clones, with some not included. There are almost 35,000 clones in the sample; 73% occur only once, and less than 50% lies in the top ten. The CDR3 consists of 13 residues. Germline lookup yields CDR1 KGHDR and CDR2 SFDVKD. V lost 5 bases to trimming and J lost 5 bases, with 11 bases between them. This sequence originates from a human donor with basal cell carcinoma. The chain combines TRBV24-1 with TRBJ2-5; a possible D gene is TRBD2 (5 bases). The sequenced sample was PBMCs, obtained after anti-PD-1 treatment. Written as DNA, the CDR3 is TGTGCCACCAGTGCGGACTCCTTGGAGACCCAGTACTTC. Translated: CATSADSLETQYF.